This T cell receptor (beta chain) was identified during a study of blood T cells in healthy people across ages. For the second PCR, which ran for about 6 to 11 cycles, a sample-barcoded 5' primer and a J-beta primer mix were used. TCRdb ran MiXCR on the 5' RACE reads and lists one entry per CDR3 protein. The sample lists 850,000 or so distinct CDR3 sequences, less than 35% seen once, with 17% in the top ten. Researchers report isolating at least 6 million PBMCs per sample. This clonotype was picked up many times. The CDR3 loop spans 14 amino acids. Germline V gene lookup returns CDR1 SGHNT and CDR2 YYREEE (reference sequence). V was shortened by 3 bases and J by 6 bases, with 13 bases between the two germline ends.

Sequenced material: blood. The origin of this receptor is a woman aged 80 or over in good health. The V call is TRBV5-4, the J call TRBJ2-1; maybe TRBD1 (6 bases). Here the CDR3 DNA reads TGTGCCAGCAGCTGGCAGGGGATCCGCAATGAGCAGTTCTTC. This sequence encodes CASSWQGIRNEQFF.